This T cell receptor (beta chain) came from a study of neoadjuvant anti-PD-1 for oral cavity cancer. Turning to the study itself: Before surgery, most patients got three to four biweekly 3 mg/kg nivolumab doses. Patients without progression got a fourth dose around day 43.

Patients had HPV-negative, locally advanced oral cavity squamous cell carcinoma. CDR1 and CDR2 from the germline V gene are SGDLS and YYNGEE. Trimming left V 0 bases short and J 1 base short, with 10 bases between. The CDR3 sequence is 16 residues long. Produced via immunoSEQ multiplex PCR; TCRdb's table is partial and in-frame only. The data show about 14,000 clones, approximately 63% seen once. The J gene is TRBJ2-2, the V gene TRBV9, with D uncertain. This TCR was sampled from a person between 40 and 85 years old with oral cavity squamous cell carcinoma. The sequencing here drew on PBMCs, taken before nivolumab (anti-PD-1) treatment. CDR3 protein: CASSVEALGNTGELFF. Here the CDR3 DNA reads TGTGCCAGCAGCGTAGAGGCCCTAGGGAACACCGGGGAGCTGTTTTTT.